This entry lists 2 T cell receptor beta chains sequenced from one sample in a study of blood T cell repertoires in COVID-19. Produced via immunoSEQ multiplex PCR; TCRdb's table is partial and in-frame only. The repertoire holds roughly 230,000 clones, with about nine tenths as singletons. The specimen sequenced was peripheral blood. Receptor source: a man in his 70s with acute or convalescent COVID-19.

This chain connects TRBV3-1 (or the pseudogene TRBV3-2) to TRBJ2-7; no firm D call. Germline-derived CDR1 and CDR2 are LGHDT and YNNKEL (reference sequence). The V and J ends lost 5 bases and 2 bases respectively, with 13 bases between them. The CDR3 has 14 residues. This chain's CDR3 is CASSVRRGTYEQYF. The DNA of the CDR3 is TGTGCCAGCAGCGTACGGCGCGGAACCTACGAGCAGTACTTC.

The chain uses TRBV5-8 and TRBJ2-7, with TRBD1 as a possible D gene (6 bases). The V end was cut by 0 bases, the J end by 6 bases, with 10 bases between. Germline CDR1 reads SGHTS; CDR2 reads YDEGEE. The CDR3 has 13 residues. The CDR3, as DNA: TGTGCCAGCAGCTTGGCCCCAGGGGCCGAGCAGTACTTC. Amino acid sequence: CASSLAPGAEQYF.